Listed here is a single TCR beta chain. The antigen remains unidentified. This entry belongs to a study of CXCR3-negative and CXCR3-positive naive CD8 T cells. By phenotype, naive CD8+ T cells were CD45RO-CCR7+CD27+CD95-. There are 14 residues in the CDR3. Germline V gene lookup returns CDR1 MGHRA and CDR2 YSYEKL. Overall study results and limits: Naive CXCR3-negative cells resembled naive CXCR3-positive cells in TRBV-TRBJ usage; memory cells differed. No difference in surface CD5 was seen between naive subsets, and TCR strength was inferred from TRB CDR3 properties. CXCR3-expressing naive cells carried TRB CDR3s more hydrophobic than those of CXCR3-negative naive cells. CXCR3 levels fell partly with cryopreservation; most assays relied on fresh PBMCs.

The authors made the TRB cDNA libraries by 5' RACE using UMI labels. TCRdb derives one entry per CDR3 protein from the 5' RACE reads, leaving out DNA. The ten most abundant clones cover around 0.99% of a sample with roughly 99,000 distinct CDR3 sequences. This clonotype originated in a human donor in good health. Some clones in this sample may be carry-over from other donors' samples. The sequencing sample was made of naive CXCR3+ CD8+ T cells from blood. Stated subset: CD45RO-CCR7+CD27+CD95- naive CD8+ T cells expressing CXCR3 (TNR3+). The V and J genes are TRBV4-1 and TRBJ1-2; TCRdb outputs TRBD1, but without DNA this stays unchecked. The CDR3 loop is CASSQVGGWDGYTF.